The 23 T cell receptor beta chains listed next were all sequenced from one sample in a study of shared clonotypes between healthy human individuals. Naive CD8 isolation took CD45RO-negative cells positively selected for CCR7 and excluded terminally differentiated effector memory CD45RA+ cells. The assay was immunoSEQ multiplex PCR, and TCRdb's table has in-frame clones only and misses some. The table shows about 2,200,000 clones, with 85% to 95% occurring only once. The sequencing sample was made of naive CD8+ T cells from PBMCs. These receptors were obtained from a man between 18 and 29 years old in good health. Some clones in this sample may be carry-over from other donors' samples.

J is TRBJ2-2 and V is TRBV15; 9 positions match TRBD2. This CDR3 has 16 residues. CDR1 and CDR2 from the germline V gene are LNHNV and YYDKDF (reference sequence). The V segment lost 6 bases and the J segment 5 bases; nucleotides outside the gene matches: 10. This CDR3 reads CATRSRAGGVTGELFF. The CDR3 DNA reads as TGTGCCACCAGGAGCAGAGCGGGAGGCGTTACCGGGGAGCTGTTTTTT.

This clone has a single count. Here the CDR3 DNA reads TGTGCCAGCAGCTCAGGACAGGAGGGTCAGCCCCAGCATTTT. It codes for CASSSGQEGQPQHF. This chain connects TRBV5-6 to TRBJ1-5; 7 bases are a match to TRBD1. Germline assignment: CDR1 SGHDT and CDR2 YYEEEE. V lost 3 bases and J lost 6; bases outside the gene matches: 6. The CDR3 length is 14 residues. The full variable domain, with the rest looked up from reference TRBV5-6 and TRBJ1-5, is DAGVTQSPTHLIKTRGQQVTLRCSPKSGHDTVSWYQQALGQGPQFIFQYYEEEERQRGNFPDRFSGHQFPNYSSELNVNALLLGDSALYLCASSSGQEGQPQHFGDGTRLSIL.

Points on this clone: The sample contains more than one DNA sequence encoding this CDR3. The chain combines TRBV6-5 with TRBJ2-2, with TRBD1 identical over 7 bases. There are 14 residues in the CDR3. After removal of 5 bases from V and 3 bases from J, the junction contained 3 bases not matched to a gene. CDR1 and CDR2 (germline): MNHEY, SVGAGI. As DNA, the CDR3 is TGTGCCAGCAGTGACAGGGAAGACACCGGGGAGCTGTTTTTT. The encoded protein is CASSDREDTGELFF.

This chain joins TRBV27 and TRBJ2-7, with 9 bases that match TRBD2. Germline V gene data show CDR1 as MNHEY and CDR2 as SMNVEV (reference sequence). V shed 4 bases, J shed 3 bases, and the junction held 1 base outside the gene matches. The CDR3 runs 13 residues. CDR3 sequence: CASSWRGGYEQYF. CDR3 DNA sequence: TGTGCCAGCAGTTGGCGGGGGGGCTACGAGCAGTACTTC.

The V gene is TRBV7-8, the J gene TRBJ2-5, with 12 bases fitting TRBD2. V gave up 5 bases and J gave up 1 base; unmatched junction bases: 5. The germline V gene has CDR1 SGHVS and CDR2 FQNEAQ. CDR3 length equals 16 residues. Written as DNA, the CDR3 is TGTGCCAGCAGCGATTGGACTAGCGGGGTCCAAGAGACCCAGTACTTC. It specifies CASSDWTSGVQETQYF.

The chain recombines TRBV9 with TRBJ1-5; no firm D call. The CDR3 is 15 residues long. Looked up from germline, CDR1 is SGDLS and CDR2 is YYNGEE. V shed 3 bases and J shed 4 bases, with 14 bases lying between them. For the CDR3, the DNA is TGTGCCAGCAGCGCCGGAGACGGGAATAATCAGCCCCAGCATTTT. It is translated as CASSAGDGNNQPQHF.

This rearrangement joins TRBV6-5 to TRBJ2-2; 9 nucleotides match TRBD1. The CDR3 covers 14 residues. The germline gives CDR1 MNHEY, CDR2 SVGAGI. The ends lost 2 bases at V and 6 bases at J; junction bases unmatched: 1. CDR3 in amino acids: CASSYGQGSGELFF. CDR3 nucleotides: TGTGCCAGCAGTTACGGACAGGGGTCCGGGGAGCTGTTTTTT.

This chain connects TRBV5-4 to TRBJ1-1, with TRBD1 matching 8 bases. Germline assignment: CDR1 SGHNT and CDR2 YYREEE (reference sequence). J gave up 5 bases and V 0 bases, and 3 bases lay outside the gene matches. This CDR3 is built from 14 residues. This CDR3 reads CASSLEQGETEAFF. CDR3 in DNA: TGTGCCAGCAGCTTGGAACAGGGGGAGACTGAAGCTTTCTTT.

In DNA, the CDR3 is TGTGCCAGCAGCTTTTTTGGTTCTCTTTATGAGCAGTTCTTC. Translation: CASSFFGSLYEQFF. The chain has TRBV11-2 and TRBJ2-1; D ambiguous. There are 14 residues in the CDR3. V shed 3 bases and J shed 8 bases, with 14 bases lying between them. The germline CDR1 and CDR2 sequences are SGHAT and FQNNGV.

The chain uses TRBV27 and TRBJ1-2, with D uncertain. CDR3 length: 15 amino acids. With 1 base removed from V and 5 bases from J, the gap between germline ends came to 14 bases. The germline V gene encodes CDR1 MNHEY and CDR2 SMNVEV (reference sequence). The CDR3 sequence: CASSLYLPGNYGYTF. The CDR3 coding sequence is TGTGCCAGCAGTTTATATCTCCCAGGCAATTATGGCTACACCTTC.

The V call is TRBV19, the J call TRBJ2-7; D possibly uses TRBD1 or TRBD2 (5 bases each). Trimming pared 3 bases from V and 0 bases from J, leaving 9 bases between. Germline CDR1 is LNHDA and CDR2 is SQIVND (reference sequence). The CDR3 contains 14 residues. The CDR3, as DNA: TGTGCCAGTAGTATTTGGGACGGCTCCTACGAGCAGTACTTC. Its translation: CASSIWDGSYEQYF.

The V gene is TRBV9, the J gene TRBJ2-7, with TRBD1 matching 8 bases. The CDR3 has 14 amino acids. The germline V gene encodes CDR1 SGDLS and CDR2 YYNGEE. Unmatched junction bases numbered 4, after V lost 3 bases and J lost 2 bases. The DNA for the CDR3 is TGTGCCAGCAGCGGGACAGGGTCGACCTACGAGCAGTACTTC. Translating it yields CASSGTGSTYEQYF.

The V call is TRBV28, the J call TRBJ2-1; D is undetermined. V gave up 2 bases and J gave up 3 bases, with 5 bases separating them. The length of the CDR3 is 13 residues. Per germline, CDR1 MDHEN and CDR2 SYDVKM. The CDR3 nucleotides read TGTGCCAGCAGTTTACAACTCTACAATGAGCAGTTCTTC. Translation gives CASSLQLYNEQFF.

This chain uses TRBV7-2 with TRBJ2-7; D not resolved. The CDR3 loop spans 13 amino acids. V was pared by 5 bases and J by 4 bases, with 12 bases between. The germline gives CDR1 SGHTA, CDR2 FQGNSA. As DNA, the CDR3 is TGTGCCAGCAGCATTAGCCAGAAATACGAGCAGTACTTC. Translated: CASSISQKYEQYF.

This rearrangement joins TRBV6-5 to TRBJ1-1, with D maybe TRBD1 (5 bases). The germline CDR1 and CDR2 sequences are MNHEY and SVGAGI. The length of the CDR3 is 15 residues. The V end was cut by 0 bases, the J end by 4 bases, with 12 bases between. The CDR3 coding sequence is TGTGCCAGCAGTTACTCGAAAGGGGTTACCACTGAAGCTTTCTTT. Encoded protein: CASSYSKGVTTEAFF.

The chain joins TRBV6-5 to TRBJ1-5; D not certain. The V and J ends lost 0 bases and 5 bases respectively, with 5 bases between them. CDR3 size: 13 residues. The V gene's germline CDR1 is MNHEY and CDR2 SVGAGI. The CDR3 DNA sequence: TGTGCCAGCAGTTACTCGGAGGATCAGCCCCAGCATTTT. Protein: CASSYSEDQPQHF.

This clone was observed at least ten times. The chain combines TRBV6-5 with TRBJ2-2, with 8 bases fitting TRBD2. With 6 bases clipped from V and 2 bases from J, the junction kept 5 bases outside the gene matches. Per the germline V gene, CDR1 is MNHEY and CDR2 is SVGAGI. The CDR3 sequence is 15 residues long. As DNA, the CDR3 is TGTGCCAGCAGGATTACTAGCGGTAACACCGGGGAGCTGTTTTTT. As protein: CASRITSGNTGELFF.

V usage is TRBV28 and J usage is TRBJ2-5; 7 bases are a match to TRBD2. The CDR3 is made up of 15 amino acids. Per germline, CDR1 MDHEN and CDR2 SYDVKM. The ends lost 6 bases at V and 2 bases at J; junction bases unmatched: 9. The CDR3 DNA is TGTGCCAGCAGCCCTCTCCGGGAGGCGCAAGAGACCCAGTACTTC. This gives the protein CASSPLREAQETQYF. Supplemented by reference TRBV28 and TRBJ2-5, the full variable domain reads DVKVTQSSRYLVKRTGEKVFLECVQDMDHENMFWYRQDPGLGLRLIYFSYDVKMKEKGDIPEGYSVSREKKERFSLILESASTNQTSMYLCASSPLREAQETQYFGPGTRLLVL.

The genes are TRBV27 and TRBJ1-1; possible D gene TRBD1, 5 bases. The CDR3 is 16 amino acids. The V end lost 5 bases, the J end lost 2 bases, and 18 bases lay between the germline ends. Germline V gene sequence: CDR1 MNHEY, CDR2 SMNVEV (reference sequence). The CDR3 nucleotides read TGTGCCAGCAGTACGGGGTGGCGGGGGATTAACACTGAAGCTTTCTTT. Translated: CASSTGWRGINTEAFF.

This clone has just one count. The CDR3 DNA is TGCGCCAGCAGCCAAGATGCTCGGGGGAGCGGTCAGCCCCAGCATTTT. As protein: CASSQDARGSGQPQHF. The chain has TRBV4-1 and TRBJ1-5; a possible D gene is TRBD1 (5 bases). Trimming took off 0 bases at V and 6 bases at J, with 15 bases between the two ends. Germline CDR1 MGHRA, CDR2 YSYEKL. The CDR3 loop spans 16 amino acids.

The chain recombines TRBV4-2 with TRBJ1-3; tentatively, D is TRBD1 (5 bases). The ends were cut back, 3 bases at V and 4 bases at J, with 16 bases in the middle. Germline CDR1 reads LGHNA; CDR2 reads YNFKEQ. The CDR3 is made up of 16 amino acids. The CDR3, as DNA: TGTGCCAGCAGCCACCCTAAGGCAGGGTTCGGAAACACCATATATTTT. As protein: CASSHPKAGFGNTIYF.

The chain couples TRBV5-6 to TRBJ2-5; TRBD1 agrees at 8 bases. Germline CDR1 SGHDT, CDR2 YYEEEE. This CDR3 contains 15 residues. The V gene end was trimmed by 4 bases and the J gene end by 5 bases; junction bases not matched to a gene: 10. CDR3 DNA: TGTGCCAGCAGCCACGAGGGACAGGCGGGGGAGACCCAGTACTTC. Its protein product is CASSHEGQAGETQYF.

The chain employs TRBV27 and TRBJ2-2; unclear D gene. Between the trimmed V and J ends, which lost 7 bases and 4 bases, there was a span of 13 bases. CDR3 length: 14 residues. Germline V gene lookup returns CDR1 MNHEY and CDR2 SMNVEV (reference sequence). The CDR3 region is CASIMSGSTGELFF. The CDR3 DNA sequence: TGTGCCAGCATTATGTCCGGTAGCACCGGGGAGCTGTTTTTT.